This TCR beta chain derives from a study of beta chain features in type 1 diabetes. The entirety of the isolated RNA underwent reverse transcription, so expressed TCRB transcripts were sequenced. Method: immunoSEQ multiplex PCR; TCRdb's copy keeps in-frame clones and lacks some. Of some 350,000 clones in the sample, roughly 14% were seen once. This CDR3 region has 17 residues. Trimming took 5 bases from V and 1 from J; bases not matched to a gene: 7. Germline CDR1 reads SEHNR; CDR2 reads FQNEAQ (reference sequence). This clone occurred a few times. Antigen: not known. The study, taken as a whole, reports: A possible short-template PCR bias applies equally to patients and controls. Among patients with Type 1 diabetes, TCRB CDR3s were moderately but significantly shorter in every one of the four CD4+ subsets.

Isolation of CD4+ naive, central memory, regulatory and stem cell-like memory cells was achieved by sorting via CD45RO/CCR7/CD25/CD127/CD95/CD27. Sequencing used naive CD4+ T cells from blood. The rearrangement uses TRBV7-9 and TRBJ2-7; 14 bases match TRBD2. This clonotype was sampled from a woman aged 18-29 years with type 1 diabetes. The DNA for the CDR3 is TGTGCCAGCAGCCAAGGGACTAGCGGGAGTCGGTCCTACGAGCAGTACTTC. It codes for CASSQGTSGSRSYEQYF. Complete variable domain (other parts from reference TRBV7-9 and TRBJ2-7): DTGVSQNPRHKITKRGQNVTFRCDPISEHNRLYWYRQTLGQGPEFLTYFQNEAQLEKSRLLSDRFSAERPKGSFSTLEIQRTEQGDSAMYLCASSQGTSGSRSYEQYFGPGTRLTVT.